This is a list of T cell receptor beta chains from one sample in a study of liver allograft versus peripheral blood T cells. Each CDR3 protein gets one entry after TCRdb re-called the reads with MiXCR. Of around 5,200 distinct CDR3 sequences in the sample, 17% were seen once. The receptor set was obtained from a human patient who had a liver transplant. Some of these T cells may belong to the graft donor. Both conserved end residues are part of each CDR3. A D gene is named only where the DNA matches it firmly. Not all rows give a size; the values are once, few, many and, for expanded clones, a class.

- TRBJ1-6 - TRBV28 TGTGCCAGCAGACCCTGGGGATCCTATAATTCACCCCTCCACTTT CASRPWGSYNSPLHF
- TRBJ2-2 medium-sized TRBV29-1 TGCAGCGTTGAAGATCGTTCGGGGGCGAACACCGGGGAGCTGTTTTTT CSVEDRSGANTGELFF
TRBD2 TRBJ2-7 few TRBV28 TGTGCCAGCAGCAACCTAGCGGCAGACTCCTACGAGCAGTACTTC CASSNLAADSYEQYF
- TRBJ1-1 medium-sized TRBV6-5 TGTGCCAGCAGTTACCTCGAAGGCAACACTGAAGCTTTCTTT CASSYLEGNTEAFF
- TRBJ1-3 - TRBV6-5 TGTGCCAGCACCCCAGGGGAGGAAAACACCATATATTTT CASTPGEENTIYF
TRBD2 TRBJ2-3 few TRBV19 TGTGCCACCTGGACTAGCGGGACAGATACGCAGTATTTT CATWTSGTDTQYF
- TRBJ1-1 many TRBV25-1 TGTGCCAGCAGTCCGTCAGGGAGAACTGAAGCTTTCTTT CASSPSGRTEAFF
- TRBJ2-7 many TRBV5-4 TGTGCCAGCAGCAGGGCCGGGACCTACGAGCAGTACTTC CASSRAGTYEQYF
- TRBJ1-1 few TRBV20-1 TGCAGTGCGAGAGACTTCTATACAGGTCCCGAAGCTTTCTTT CSARDFYTGPEAFF
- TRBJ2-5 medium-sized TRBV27 TGTGCCAGCAGTCCCGGAGGGACCCTTGGGGGGCAAGAGACCCAGTACTTC CASSPGGTLGGQETQYF
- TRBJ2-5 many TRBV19 TGTGCCAGTAGTATAGTAGGTAGCGTGGAGACCCAGTACTTC CASSIVGSVETQYF
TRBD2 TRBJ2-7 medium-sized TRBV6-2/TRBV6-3 TGTGCCAGCAGTTCCTTGCCCCCTAGCGGGAGTGGGGAGCAGTACTTC CASSSLPPSGSGEQYF
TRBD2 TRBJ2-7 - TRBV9 TGTGCCAGCAGCCCAGAGGGGACTAGCGGGGGGGCTTCCTACGAGCAGTACTTC CASSPEGTSGGASYEQYF
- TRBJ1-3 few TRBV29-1 TGCAGCGTTGAGAGGGCCCCCTCTGGAAACACCATATATTTT CSVERAPSGNTIYF
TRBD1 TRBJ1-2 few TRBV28 TGTGCCAGCAGTGACGGGACAGGGGGATTATACTATGGCTACACCTTC CASSDGTGGLYYGYTF
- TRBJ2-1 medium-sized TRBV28 TGTGCCAGCAGTTTTTGGCAGGGCTCCTACAATGAGCAGTTCTTC CASSFWQGSYNEQFF
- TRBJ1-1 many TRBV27 TGTGCCAGCAGTTTACAGGGAAAAACTGAAGCTTTCTTT CASSLQGKTEAFF
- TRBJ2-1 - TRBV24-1 TGTGCCACCAGTGACCCCTCGGATGAGCAGTTCTTC CATSDPSDEQFF
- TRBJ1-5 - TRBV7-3 TGTGCCAGCAGCTTAAGAAGTGGCGGGGCCCTTAGCAATCAGCCCCAGCATTTT CASSLRSGGALSNQPQHF
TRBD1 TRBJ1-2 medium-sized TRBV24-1 TGTGCCACCAGTGATTGGGACAGCGAAGAATTCTATGGCTACACCTTC CATSDWDSEEFYGYTF
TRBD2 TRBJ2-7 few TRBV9 TGTGCCAGCAGCGTAGCTGTGACTAGCGGGTCTACCTACGAGCAGTACTTC CASSVAVTSGSTYEQYF
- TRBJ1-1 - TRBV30 TGTGCCTGGAGTTTGGGGTCTTGGAGGAACACTGAAGCTTTCTTT CAWSLGSWRNTEAFF
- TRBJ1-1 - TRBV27 TGTGCCAGCAGTTTATTCGCCACCATGAACACTGAAGCTTTCTTT CASSLFATMNTEAFF
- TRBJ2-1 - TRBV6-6 TGTGCCAGCAGTTTAAGGCCCAGCTCCTACAATGAGCAGTTCTTC CASSLRPSSYNEQFF
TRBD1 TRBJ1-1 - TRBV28 TGTGCCAGCAGTTTACAACCAGGGACAGACCTCTTT CASSLQPGTDLF
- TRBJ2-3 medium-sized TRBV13 TGTGCCAGCAGCTCCCGGGTCCTACCCACAGATACGCAGTATTTT CASSSRVLPTDTQYF
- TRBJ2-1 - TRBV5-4 TGTGCCAGCAGCTTGGGGAGGGAGCAGTTCTTC CASSLGREQFF
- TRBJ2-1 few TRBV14 TGTGCCAGCAGCCAAGATCTGGGCGGGAATGAGCAGTTCTTC CASSQDLGGNEQFF
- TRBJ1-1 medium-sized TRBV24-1 TGTGCCACCAGTGAGGGACACTACACTGAAGCTTTCTTT CATSEGHYTEAFF
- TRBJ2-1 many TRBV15 TGTGCCACCAGCAGAGATCTAACCTACAATGAGCAGTTCTTC CATSRDLTYNEQFF
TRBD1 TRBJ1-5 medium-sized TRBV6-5 TGTGCCAGCAGTAGCAGGGGGCCCAATCAGCCCCAGCATTTT CASSSRGPNQPQHF
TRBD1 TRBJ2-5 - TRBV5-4 TGTGCCAGCAGCATTGAAGGACAGGGCAATGAGCAGTACTTC CASSIEGQGNEQYF
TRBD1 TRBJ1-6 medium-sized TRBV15 TGTGCCACCAGCAGGGACAGGATTTCACCCCTCCACTTT CATSRDRISPLHF
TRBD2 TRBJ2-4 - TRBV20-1 TGCAGTGCTAGAGATCGGGGGGTTATAGCCAAAAACATTCAGTACTTC CSARDRGVIAKNIQYF
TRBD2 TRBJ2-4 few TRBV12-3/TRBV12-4 TGTGCCAGCACTTGGGGGGGTGACATTCAGTACTTC CASTWGGDIQYF
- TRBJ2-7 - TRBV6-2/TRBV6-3 TGTGCCAGCAGTTACCCGCAGATGCTGAGCTCCTACGAGCAGTACTTC CASSYPQMLSSYEQYF
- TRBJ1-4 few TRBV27 TGTGCCAGCAAACCCGGCGGGGCTACAGAAAAACTGTTTTTT CASKPGGATEKLFF
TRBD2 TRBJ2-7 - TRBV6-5 TGTGCCAGCAGTTACTCAGGGCTAGCGGGCCGGGTCGAGCAGTACTTC CASSYSGLAGRVEQYF
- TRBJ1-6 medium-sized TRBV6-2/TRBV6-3 TGTGCCAGCAGCAAATTATACAGAGTCCTCCACTTT CASSKLYRVLHF
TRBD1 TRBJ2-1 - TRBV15 TGTGCCACCAGCAGAGTTGGGACAGGGGACTACAATGAGCAGTTCTTC CATSRVGTGDYNEQFF
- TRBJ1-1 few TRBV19 TGTGCCAGTAGTCCTACAGGGCTCAATGAAGCTTTCTTT CASSPTGLNEAFF
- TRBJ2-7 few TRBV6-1 TGTGCCAGCAGTGAACGCAGGGCACGTGAAGAGCAGTACTTC CASSERRAREEQYF
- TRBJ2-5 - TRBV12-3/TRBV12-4 TGTGCCAGCAGCTCCCCGGTCGGGGCACCGTACCAAGAGACCCAGTACTTC CASSSPVGAPYQETQYF
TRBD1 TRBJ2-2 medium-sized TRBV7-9 TGTGCCAGCAGTTGGACAGGGGGCACCGGGGAGCTGTTTTTT CASSWTGGTGELFF
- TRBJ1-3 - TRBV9 TGTGCCAGCAGTCCAATTTTAGGGGGAAACACCATATATTTT CASSPILGGNTIYF
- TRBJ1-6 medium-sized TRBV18 TGTGCCAGCTCACCGACAGGTAGCTCCTATAATTCACCCCTCCACTTT CASSPTGSSYNSPLHF
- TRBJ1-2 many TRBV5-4 TGTGCCAGCAGCTTGTCTGGGGACCTCTATGGCTACACCTTC CASSLSGDLYGYTF